These 3 T cell receptor beta chains were all obtained from the same sample, sequenced in a study of beta chain features in type 1 diabetes. Their cognate antigens are unknown. Since all of the isolated RNA was reverse transcribed, expressed TCRB transcripts were what got sequenced. Assay used: immunoSEQ multiplex PCR; TCRdb lists only in-frame clones, some missing. The table shows 55,000 to 80,000 clones, with 49% occurring only once. Study-wide results and limits: Among patients with Type 1 diabetes, TCRB CDR3s were moderately but significantly shorter in every one of the four CD4+ subsets.

Sequencing used central memory CD4+ T cells from blood. Every receptor here comes from a man aged 25-40 years with type 1 diabetes.

The chain uses TRBV15 and TRBJ1-5; D is unclear. The CDR3 is 16 residues long. Trimming left V 0 bases short and J 4 bases short, with 13 bases between. In germline, CDR1 is LNHNV, CDR2 YYDKDF (reference sequence). The chain's CDR3 is CATSRDLDRENQPQHF. The CDR3 DNA follows: TGTGCCACCAGCAGAGATCTCGACCGGGAGAATCAGCCCCAGCATTTT.

The V gene is TRBV30, the J gene TRBJ1-1; D is uncertain. The CDR3 runs to 14 residues. V dropped 0 bases and J dropped 1 base, with 9 bases sitting between them. Germline loops: CDR1 GTSNPN, CDR2 SVGIG (reference sequence). This chain's CDR3 is CAWSVIQQNTEAFF. DNA for the CDR3: TGTGCCTGGAGTGTAATACAGCAGAACACTGAAGCTTTCTTT.

This chain links TRBV5-1 with TRBJ2-3; TRBD1 aligns across 7 bases. Per the germline V gene, CDR1 is SGHRS and CDR2 is YFSETQ. With V trimmed by 5 bases and J by 2 bases, 8 bases remained unmatched. The CDR3 is 15 amino acids. Written as DNA, the CDR3 is TGCGCCAGCAGGTTACAGGGGAGTGACACAGATACGCAGTATTTT. It specifies CASRLQGSDTDTQYF.